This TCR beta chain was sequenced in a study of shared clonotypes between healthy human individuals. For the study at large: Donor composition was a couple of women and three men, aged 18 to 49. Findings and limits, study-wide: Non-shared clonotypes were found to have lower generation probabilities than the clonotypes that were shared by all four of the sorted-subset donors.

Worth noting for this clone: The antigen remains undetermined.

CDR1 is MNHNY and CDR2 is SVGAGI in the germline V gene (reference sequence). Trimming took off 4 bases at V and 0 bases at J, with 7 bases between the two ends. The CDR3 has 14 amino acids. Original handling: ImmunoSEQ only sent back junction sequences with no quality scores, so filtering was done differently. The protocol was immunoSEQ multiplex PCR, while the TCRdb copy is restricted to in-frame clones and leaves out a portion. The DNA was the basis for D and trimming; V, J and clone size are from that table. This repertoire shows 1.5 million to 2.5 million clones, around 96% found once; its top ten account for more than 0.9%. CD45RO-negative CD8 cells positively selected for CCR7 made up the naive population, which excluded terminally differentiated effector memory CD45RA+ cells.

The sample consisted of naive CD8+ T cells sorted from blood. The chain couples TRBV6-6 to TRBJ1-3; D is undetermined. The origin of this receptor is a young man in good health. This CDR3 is CASSSGFSGNTIYF. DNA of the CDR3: TGTGCCAGCAGTTCAGGATTCTCTGGAAACACCATATATTTT.